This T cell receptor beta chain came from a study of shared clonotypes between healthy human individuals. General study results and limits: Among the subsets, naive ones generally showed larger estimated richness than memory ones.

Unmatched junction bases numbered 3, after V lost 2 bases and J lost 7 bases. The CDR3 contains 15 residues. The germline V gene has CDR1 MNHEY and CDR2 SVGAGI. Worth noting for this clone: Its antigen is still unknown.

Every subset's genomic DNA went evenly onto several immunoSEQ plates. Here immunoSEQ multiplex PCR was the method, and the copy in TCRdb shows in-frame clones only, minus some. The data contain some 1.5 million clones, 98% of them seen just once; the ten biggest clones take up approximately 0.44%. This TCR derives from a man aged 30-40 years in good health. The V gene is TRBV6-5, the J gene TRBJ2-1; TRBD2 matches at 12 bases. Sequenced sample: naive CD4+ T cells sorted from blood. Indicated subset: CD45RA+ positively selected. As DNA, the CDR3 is TGTGCCAGCAGTTACCGACTAGCGGGAGTTAATGAGCAGTTCTTC. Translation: CASSYRLAGVNEQFF.